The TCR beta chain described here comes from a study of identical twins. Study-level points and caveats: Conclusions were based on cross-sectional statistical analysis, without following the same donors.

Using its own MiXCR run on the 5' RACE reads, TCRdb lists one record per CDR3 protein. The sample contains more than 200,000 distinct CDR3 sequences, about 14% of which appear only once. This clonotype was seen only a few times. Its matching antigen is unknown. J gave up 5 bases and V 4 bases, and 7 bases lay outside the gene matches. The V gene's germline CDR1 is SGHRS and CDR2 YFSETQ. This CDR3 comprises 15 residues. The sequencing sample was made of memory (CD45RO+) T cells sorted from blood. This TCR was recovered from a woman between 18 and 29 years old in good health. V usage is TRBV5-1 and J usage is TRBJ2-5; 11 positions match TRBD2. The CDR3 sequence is CASSLPSGGRETQYF. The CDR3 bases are TGCGCCAGCAGCCTGCCTAGCGGGGGGCGGGAGACCCAGTACTTC. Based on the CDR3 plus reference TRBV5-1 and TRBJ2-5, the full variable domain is KAGVTQTPRYLIKTRGQQVTLSCSPISGHRSVSWYQQTPGQGLQFLFEYFSETQRNKGNFPGRFSGRQFSNSRSEMNVSTLELGDSALYLCASSLPSGGRETQYFGPGTRLLVL.